This TCR beta chain was captured in a study of T cell changes during pregnancy in multiple sclerosis. The CDR3 extends over 15 amino acids. CDR1 SEHNR and CDR2 FQNEAQ come from the germline V gene (reference sequence). The ends lost 4 bases at V and 6 bases at J; junction bases unmatched: 11. Here immunoSEQ multiplex PCR was the method, and the copy in TCRdb shows in-frame clones only, minus some. Counted here are 25,000 or so clones, 80% to 90% occurring once; the ten biggest clones make up under 1.3%. The receptor's source is a female donor in good health, enrolled as a control in a pregnancy study. This chain connects TRBV7-9 to TRBJ2-7; TRBD2 agrees at 8 bases. The material sequenced was CD4+ T cells from peripheral blood mononuclear cells, taken in the first trimester of pregnancy. CDR3 bases: TGTGCCAGCAGCTCCGCGGGAGGCCCCTTTTCCGAGCAGTACTTC. This encodes CASSSAGGPFSEQYF.